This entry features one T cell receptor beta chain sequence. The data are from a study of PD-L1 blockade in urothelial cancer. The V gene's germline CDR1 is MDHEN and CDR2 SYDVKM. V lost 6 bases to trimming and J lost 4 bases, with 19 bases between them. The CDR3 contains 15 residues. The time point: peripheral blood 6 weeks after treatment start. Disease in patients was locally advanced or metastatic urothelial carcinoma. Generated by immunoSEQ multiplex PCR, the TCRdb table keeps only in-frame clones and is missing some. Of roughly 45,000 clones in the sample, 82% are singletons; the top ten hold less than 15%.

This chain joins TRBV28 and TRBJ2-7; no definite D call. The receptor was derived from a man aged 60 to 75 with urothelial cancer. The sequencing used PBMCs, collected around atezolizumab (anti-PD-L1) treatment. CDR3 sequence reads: CASRPEENLLYEQYF. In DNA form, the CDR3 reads TGTGCCAGCAGACCCGAAGAGAACCTCTTGTACGAGCAGTACTTC.